The next 2 T cell receptor beta chains were all read from a single sample in a study of post-analysis software for immune sequencing data. Study-level findings and limits: Elevated frequency relative to controls characterized 4 or 5 TRBV segments in patients, TRBV5-6, TRBV5-1 and TRBV20-1 among them.

Unique molecular identifiers had been added to the TCR beta cDNA libraries. TCRdb reanalysed the PCR reads using MiXCR and keeps one entry per CDR3 protein. The sample has roughly 730,000 distinct CDR3 sequences, approximately 30% seen once. These receptors are not linked to any known antigen. The specimen was blood. The receptors shown here come from a girl aged 10-17 years with multiple sclerosis.

The chain links TRBV7-9 to TRBJ1-2; TRBD1 aligns across 7 bases. In germline, CDR1 is SEHNR, CDR2 FQNEAQ (reference sequence). Losses at the gene ends were 0 bases for V and 5 bases for J; bases not matched to a gene: 9. The CDR3 has 16 amino acids. The CDR3 protein is CASSLAQIDRVYGYTF. Written as DNA, the CDR3 is TGTGCCAGCAGCTTAGCCCAAATCGACAGGGTTTATGGCTACACCTTC.

The chain is built from TRBV7-8 and TRBJ2-7; 8 nucleotides match TRBD1. The assigned J gene may be wrong: the sequence end matches TRBJ2-5 better. There are 15 residues in the CDR3. CDR1 is SGHVS and CDR2 is FQNEAQ in the germline V gene. CDR3 sequence: CASSFFQGAGETQYF. The CDR3 coding sequence is TGTGCCAGCAGCTTTTTTCAGGGGGCTGGGGAGACCCAGTACTTC.